This T cell receptor (beta chain) was captured in a study of T cell responses to AZD1222 COVID-19 vaccine. Study summary: Investigators merged groups given second doses at roughly 4 or roughly 12 weeks.

Worth noting for this clone: Its specificity is not known.

Study findings and constraints: Close to half of all spike-specific TCRs reportedly target regions of the variants that are unmutated. Donors, mostly white British, included more females; clonal diversity was possibly underestimated.

V was clipped by 0 bases and J by 10 bases, with 16 bases between them. This CDR3 has 16 amino acids. CDR1 and CDR2 from the germline V gene are MNHEY and SVGAGI. The repertoire was sequenced with immunoSEQ multiplex PCR; TCRdb's copy has only in-frame clones and lacks some. The sample lists 90,000 or so clones, approximately 86% seen once, with approximately 8% in the top ten. The V and J genes are TRBV6-5 and TRBJ1-6, with D tentatively TRBD1 (5 bases). The sequence came from an adult in good health. This specimen was peripheral blood, taken on day 0 of AZD1222 vaccination. Here the CDR3 reads CASSYSGDGIGSPLHF. CDR3 nucleotides: TGTGCCAGCAGTTACTCGGGGGACGGCATCGGGTCACCCCTCCACTTT.